A selection of T cell receptor beta chains follows, all from one sample in a study of type 1 and type 2 diabetes patients. Each CDR3 protein gets one entry after TCRdb re-called the multiplex PCR reads with MiXCR. There are under 300,000 distinct CDR3 sequences in the sample; more than 45% occur only once, and about 13% lies in the top ten. The specimen was peripheral blood mononuclear cells (PBMCs). The receptor source for this set is a man aged 18 to 29 with type 2 diabetes. Both conserved end residues are part of each CDR3. The order of the fields is D gene, V gene, J gene, clone size, CDR3 protein, CDR3 DNA. A D gene is named only where the DNA matches it firmly. Not all rows give a size; the values are once, few, many and, for expanded clones, a class.

TRBD1,TRBV18,TRBJ2-1,NA,CASSPTGGSPTEFF,TGTGCCAGCTCACCAACAGGGGGAAGCCCGACGGAGTTCTTC
NA,TRBV29-1,TRBJ2-3,few,CSVDGSGRASTDTQYF,TGCAGCGTGGACGGGTCGGGGCGAGCTAGCACAGATACGCAGTATTTT
NA,TRBV6-1,TRBJ2-7,few,CASSEARGYEQYF,TGTGCCAGCAGTGAAGCTCGGGGGTACGAGCAGTACTTC
TRBD1,TRBV7-9,TRBJ2-7,few,CASSLRQGTYEQYF,TGTGCCAGCAGCTTAAGACAGGGAACCTACGAGCAGTACTTC
NA,TRBV7-9,TRBJ2-2,NA,CATPMAGRGTGELFF,TGTGCCACCCCCATGGCGGGACGGGGGACCGGGGAGCTGTTTTTT
NA,TRBV15,TRBJ2-7,many,CATSNPDSYEQYF,TGTGCCACCAGCAACCCGGACTCCTACGAGCAGTACTTC
TRBD1,TRBV7-3,TRBJ2-1,NA,CASNQGAGGQFF,TGTGCCAGCAACCAGGGGGCTGGTGGGCAGTTCTTC
NA,TRBV18,TRBJ2-7,NA,CASSPLRGEQYF,TGTGCCAGCTCACCACTAAGGGGCGAGCAGTACTTC
TRBD1,TRBV10-3,TRBJ1-1,few,CAIRETGGLEAFF,TGTGCCATCAGAGAGACAGGGGGGCTTGAAGCTTTCTTT
TRBD1,TRBV15,TRBJ2-2,few,CATSREGGPGELFF,TGTGCCACCAGCAGAGAAGGGGGCCCCGGGGAGCTGTTTTTT
TRBD1,TRBV27,TRBJ1-1,NA,CASPRGRPEAFF,TGTGCCAGCCCGAGGGGGCGACCTGAAGCTTTCTTT
NA,TRBV19,TRBJ2-7,few,CASTKTGIPGYEQYF,TGTGCCAGTACCAAGACCGGAATTCCAGGCTACGAGCAGTACTTC
TRBD1,TRBV12-3/TRBV12-4,TRBJ1-1,NA,CASSLAKQGVNTEAFF,TGTGCCAGCAGTTTAGCCAAGCAGGGGGTGAACACTGAAGCTTTCTTT
NA,TRBV6-4,TRBJ2-1,NA,CASSVVGGSDEQFF,TGTGCCAGCAGTGTAGTCGGAGGGAGCGATGAGCAGTTCTTC
TRBD1,TRBV10-3,TRBJ1-6,NA,CASIFGTGGGSYNSPLHF,TGTGCCAGCATTTTCGGGACAGGGGGCGGGTCCTATAATTCACCCCTCCACTTT
TRBD1,TRBV19,TRBJ1-5,NA,CASSGPGTGNQPQHF,TGTGCCAGTAGCGGACCCGGGACAGGGAATCAGCCCCAGCATTTT
NA,TRBV12-5,TRBJ2-7,few,CASAPDSPAISEQYF,TGTGCTAGTGCTCCAGACAGCCCGGCTATCTCTGAGCAGTACTTC
NA,TRBV7-8,TRBJ1-6,few,CASSPPEGTGNSPLHF,TGTGCCAGCAGCCCACCAGAGGGGACGGGAAATTCACCCCTCCACTTT
TRBD1,TRBV19,TRBJ2-7,NA,CASAEGQGLYEQYF,TGTGCCAGCGCGGAGGGACAGGGGTTATACGAGCAGTACTTC
TRBD1,TRBV30,TRBJ2-1,NA,CAWDRDRGRLEQFF,TGTGCCTGGGACCGGGACAGGGGCCGCCTCGAGCAGTTCTTC
NA,TRBV12-3/TRBV12-4,TRBJ1-5,few,CASSLLEQNQPQHF,TGTGCCAGCAGTTTATTGGAACAGAATCAGCCCCAGCATTTT
NA,TRBV6-6,TRBJ2-5,NA,CASTPPENGETQYF,TGTGCCAGCACCCCCCCGGAAAACGGGGAGACCCAGTACTTC
TRBD2,TRBV7-6,TRBJ2-1,NA,CASSFGLAGYEQFF,TGTGCCAGCAGCTTTGGACTAGCGGGCTATGAGCAGTTCTTC
NA,TRBV15,TRBJ1-1,many,CATSRENTEAFF,TGTGCCACCTCCAGGGAAAACACTGAAGCTTTCTTT
TRBD1,TRBV25-1,TRBJ1-2,many,CASWGQGETHYGYTF,TGTGCCAGCTGGGGACAGGGAGAAACTCACTATGGCTACACCTTC
TRBD1,TRBV10-3,TRBJ1-3,NA,CAINSGTGWNTIYF,TGTGCCATCAATTCTGGGACAGGGTGGAACACCATATATTTT
TRBD1,TRBV4-1,TRBJ2-7,few,CASSQGTGGSYEQYF,TGCGCCAGCAGCCAAGGGACAGGGGGCTCCTACGAGCAGTACTTC
NA,TRBV20-1,TRBJ1-1,NA,CSARVPRDEAFF,TGCAGTGCTAGAGTTCCACGGGACGAAGCTTTCTTT
TRBD2,TRBV20-1,TRBJ2-3,NA,CSAHTPSGRTDTQYF,TGCAGTGCCCACACTCCTAGCGGTCGCACAGATACGCAGTATTTT